The entry that follows covers one T cell receptor (beta chain) sequence. One junction end does not reproduce the germline sequence, and a read error may be involved. The data originate from a study of blood T cells in healthy people across ages. A second PCR, run for about 7 to 11 cycles, used a sample-barcoded 5' primer plus a J-beta primer mix. TCRdb ran MiXCR on the 5' RACE reads and lists one entry per CDR3 protein. The sample holds around 1.5 million distinct CDR3 sequences, around 35% seen once. Germline V gives CDR1 LGHDT, CDR2 YNNKEL (reference sequence). The CDR3 spans 15 residues. The receptor was derived from a woman aged 30 to 39 in good health. This chain links TRBV3-1 with TRBJ2-7; D is uncertain. The specimen sequenced was blood. CDR3 sequence (DNA): TGTGTCAGCAGCCAAGGTCCGGGTCTGGGCTACGAGCAGTACTTC. Residues: CVSSQGPGLGYEQYF.